This T cell receptor (beta chain) was recorded in a study of technical replicates of blood from a handful of donors. Clones were sequenced by immunoSEQ multiplex PCR, and TCRdb holds only the in-frame ones, with some missing. The sample consists of around 69,000 clones, 88% of them appearing once. This clone was observed once. The CDR3 length is 16 residues. Looked up from germline, CDR1 is SGHAT and CDR2 is FQNNGV. Trimming at V came to 2 bases and at J to 1 base, leaving 4 bases not matched to a gene. Sequencing was performed on PBMCs. This TCR derives from a human donor in good health. Some clones in this sample may be carry-over from other donors' samples. The chain couples TRBV11-2 to TRBJ1-1; 10 bases are a match to TRBD1. This CDR3 is CASSLIRDRGNTEAFF. The CDR3 DNA reads TGTGCCAGCAGCTTAATTAGGGACAGGGGGAACACTGAAGCTTTCTTT.